These 27 T cell receptor beta chains share one sample of origin, sequenced in a study of cytomegalovirus exposure and HLA in healthy donors. Repertoires were generated with immunoSEQ multiplex PCR, while TCRdb's copy carries only in-frame clones and drops some. The data show 100,000 to 150,000 clones, around 90% seen once. Sequencing used PBMCs. These receptor sequences come from a woman under 30 in good health and CMV-seronegative.

The J gene is TRBJ2-1, the V gene TRBV7-3; D might be TRBD2 (6 bases). The CDR3 has 14 amino acids. Trimming removed 5 bases from V and 0 bases from J, with 8 bases in between. CDR1 and CDR2 from the germline V gene are SGHTA and FQGTGA. The DNA of the CDR3 is TGTGCCAGCAGCGGTAGCGGCTCCTACAATGAGCAGTTCTTC. Its translation is CASSGSGSYNEQFF. Complete variable domain (other parts from reference TRBV7-3 and TRBJ2-1): GAGVSQTPSNKVTEKGKYVELRCDPISGHTALYWYRQSLGQGPEFLIYFQGTGAADDSGLPNDRFFAVRPEGSVSTLKIQRTERGDSAVYLCASSGSGSYNEQFFGPGTRLTVL.

In DNA, the CDR3 is TGTGCCAGTAGTAGTCCCCTCGGACAGGGGACAGATACGCAGTATTTT. This translates into CASSSPLGQGTDTQYF. This rearrangement joins TRBV19 to TRBJ2-3, with 9 bases fitting TRBD1. Trimming took 4 bases from V and 3 from J; bases not matched to a gene: 8. Germline V gene lookup returns CDR1 LNHDA and CDR2 SQIVND (reference sequence). The CDR3 is 16 residues long.

This clone showed up just once. The chain uses TRBV27 and TRBJ2-1; D ambiguous. This CDR3 contains 11 residues. Germline CDR1 and CDR2: MNHEY and SMNVEV (reference sequence). Trimming removed 2 bases from V and 8 bases from J, with 4 bases in between. CDR3 region: CASSLIDEQFF. For the CDR3, the DNA is TGTGCCAGCAGTTTAATCGATGAGCAGTTCTTC.

The chain couples TRBV11-3 to TRBJ2-1; TRBD2 agrees at 12 bases. V shed 7 bases, J shed 10 bases, and the junction held 11 bases outside the gene matches. Germline loops: CDR1 SGHNT, CDR2 YENEEA. The CDR3 is 15 residues long. The CDR3 DNA reads TGTGCCAGCACGGCGACTAGCGGGAGTGTCGGGGAGCAGTTCTTC. This codes for CASTATSGSVGEQFF.

The chain is built from TRBV2 and TRBJ2-5, with a possible D match to TRBD1 (5 bases). This CDR3 is 12 amino acids long. Germline V lookup: CDR1 SNHLY, CDR2 FYNNEI. V was trimmed by 6 bases and J by 5 bases, leaving 10 bases between them. The CDR3 is CASSLGLETQYF. Here the CDR3 DNA reads TGTGCCAGCAGCTTGGGGCTGGAGACCCAGTACTTC.

CDR3 nucleotide sequence: TGTGCCAGCAGTTCCAGACTAGCGGGAGGGCCGAAGGGGACCGGGGAGCTGTTTTTT. Translated, it gives CASSSRLAGGPKGTGELFF. The rearrangement uses TRBV28 and TRBJ2-2; TRBD2 matches 14 bases. Germline assignment: CDR1 MDHEN and CDR2 SYDVKM. This CDR3 is 19 amino acids long. Losses at the gene ends were 4 bases for V and 5 bases for J; bases not matched to a gene: 12.

The chain carries TRBV30 and TRBJ1-5; D uncertain. From germline, CDR1 is GTSNPN and CDR2 SVGIG (reference sequence). Trimming took off 3 bases at V and 7 bases at J, with 25 bases between the two ends. This CDR3 spans 17 amino acids. The CDR3: CAWSNNTRRGRRQPQHF. The CDR3 bases are TGTGCCTGGAGCAACAACACTCGACGAGGGAGGCGACAGCCCCAGCATTTT.

The chain combines TRBV19 with TRBJ2-3; no firm D call. In germline, CDR1 is LNHDA, CDR2 SQIVND (reference sequence). The ends were cut back, 1 base at V and 4 bases at J, with 12 bases in the middle. CDR3 length: 15 residues. CDR3 residues: CASSIGQASSDTQYF. The CDR3 DNA sequence: TGTGCCAGTAGTATAGGGCAAGCGTCTTCAGATACGCAGTATTTT.

This clone was counted a single time. The V call is TRBV2, the J call TRBJ1-5; D gene unclear. Germline lookup yields CDR1 SNHLY and CDR2 FYNNEI. Trimming stripped 4 bases from V and 4 bases from J, with 11 bases between. The CDR3 is 14 amino acids. The CDR3 is CASSAGLENQPQHF. The CDR3 DNA is TGTGCCAGCAGTGCGGGTTTAGAAAATCAGCCCCAGCATTTT.

The V call is TRBV29-1, the J call TRBJ2-1; 10 nucleotides match TRBD1. The V and J ends lost 1 base and 4 bases, in that order; junction bases with no gene match: 7. Germline lookup yields CDR1 SQVTM and CDR2 ANQGSEA. This CDR3 is 16 amino acids long. CDR3 bases: TGCAGCGTTGAAGGCCTACGGGACAGGGGATACAATGAGCAGTTCTTC. Its translation: CSVEGLRDRGYNEQFF.

J is TRBJ2-3 and V is TRBV2; TRBD1 agrees at 8 bases. Trimming cost V 7 bases and J 3 bases; bases outside gene matches: 15. Germline V gene data show CDR1 as SNHLY and CDR2 as FYNNEI. The CDR3 spans 17 residues. The CDR3 loop is CASKVGQGWISTDTQYF. The CDR3 region has the DNA TGTGCCAGCAAAGTAGGACAGGGATGGATTAGTACAGATACGCAGTATTTT.

The chain is built from TRBV6-6 and TRBJ2-1, with D unresolved. This CDR3 has 12 amino acids. V lost 5 bases and J lost 4, with 6 bases in between. CDR1 MNHNY and CDR2 SVGAGI come from the germline V gene (reference sequence). Here the CDR3 reads CASSVSYNEQFF. CDR3 coding DNA: TGTGCCAGCAGTGTCAGTTACAATGAGCAGTTCTTC.

This chain links TRBV19 with TRBJ1-4; 8 nucleotides agree with TRBD1. V trimming: 6 bases; J trimming: 2 bases; junction bases outside the gene matches: 14. The CDR3 covers 18 residues. CDR1 LNHDA and CDR2 SQIVND come from the germline V gene (reference sequence). The CDR3 nucleotides read TGTGCCAGTAGCCAGTATGGCCCGCGGACAGGGACTAATGAAAAACTGTTTTTT. This sequence encodes CASSQYGPRTGTNEKLFF.

This chain joins TRBV15 and TRBJ1-3, with D uncertain. Germline CDR1 and CDR2: LNHNV and YYDKDF (reference sequence). The ends were cut back, 0 bases at V and 0 bases at J, with 12 bases in the middle. This CDR3 is 17 amino acids long. The CDR3, as DNA: TGTGCCACCAGCAGAGATCAGAACCCTTACTCTGGAAACACCATATATTTT. Amino acid sequence: CATSRDQNPYSGNTIYF. Based on the CDR3 plus reference TRBV15 and TRBJ1-3, the full variable domain is DAMVIQNPRYQVTQFGKPVTLSCSQTLNHNVMYWYQQKSSQAPKLLFHYYDKDFNNEADTPDNFQSRRPNTSFCFLDIRSPGLGDTAMYLCATSRDQNPYSGNTIYFGEGSWLTVV.

The chain links TRBV30 to TRBJ2-6; D is uncertain. From germline, CDR1 is GTSNPN and CDR2 SVGIG (reference sequence). V lost 2 bases and J lost 0, with 2 bases in between. The CDR3 totals 13 residues. CDR3: CAWSLSGANVLTF. The CDR3, as DNA: TGTGCCTGGAGTCTCTCTGGGGCCAACGTCCTGACTTTC.

V gene TRBV7-2 combines with J gene TRBJ2-3; 9 bases map to TRBD2. The CDR3 is 15 amino acids. With 4 bases clipped from V and 7 bases from J, the junction kept 9 bases outside the gene matches. Per germline, CDR1 SGHTA and CDR2 FQGNSA. The CDR3, as DNA: TGTGCCAGCAGCTCCCCTAGCGGGGTTTGGAATACGCAGTATTTT. Translation gives CASSSPSGVWNTQYF. Using reference TRBV7-2 and TRBJ2-3 for the parts outside the CDR3, the full variable domain is GAGVSQSPSNKVTEKGKDVELRCDPISGHTALYWYRQSLGQGLEFLIYFQGNSAPDKSGLPSDRFSAERTGGSVSTLTIQRTQQEDSAVYLCASSSPSGVWNTQYFGPGTRLTVL.

This rearrangement joins TRBV11-2 to TRBJ1-6; no definite D call. This CDR3 spans 14 amino acids. Germline loops: CDR1 SGHAT, CDR2 FQNNGV. V was cut by 3 bases and J by 13 bases, with 16 bases left in between. This CDR3 reads CASSFSDLSSPLHF. The CDR3 DNA follows: TGTGCCAGCAGCTTCTCGGACTTATCGTCGCCCCTCCACTTT.

V usage is TRBV2 and J usage is TRBJ2-7; the match to TRBD1 covers 9 bases. CDR1 and CDR2 (germline): SNHLY, FYNNEI. V lost 6 bases, J lost 5 bases, and 5 bases stayed unmatched. The CDR3 runs to 13 residues. The CDR3 is CASRGTGFDEQYF. CDR3 coding DNA: TGTGCCAGCAGGGGGACAGGGTTCGACGAGCAGTACTTC.

The chain joins TRBV28 to TRBJ1-1, with 9 bases that match TRBD1. From germline, CDR1 is MDHEN and CDR2 SYDVKM. The CDR3 runs 13 residues. The junction had 5 bases not matched to a gene; V was cut back by 6 bases and J by 6 bases. The DNA for the CDR3 is TGTGCCAGCAGCCCGGGACAGGGCGCTGAAGCTTTCTTT. Translating gives CASSPGQGAEAFF.

The rearrangement joins TRBV2 to TRBJ2-1; weak D call: TRBD1 (5 bases). Trimming stripped 10 bases from V and 8 bases from J, with 24 bases between. Germline lookup yields CDR1 SNHLY and CDR2 FYNNEI. This CDR3 contains 15 residues. The CDR3: CATAALAGYSDEQFF. In DNA form, the CDR3 reads TGTGCCACCGCGGCCCTGGCAGGGTACAGCGATGAGCAGTTCTTC.

V and J are TRBV10-1 and TRBJ2-3, with 11 bases identical to TRBD2. This CDR3 comprises 17 residues. Germline V CDR1 and CDR2: WNHNN, SYGVQD (reference sequence). V shed 5 bases, J shed 5 bases, and the junction held 12 bases outside the gene matches. CDR3 loop: CASSPSPTSGARDTQYF. DNA for the CDR3: TGCGCCAGCAGTCCAAGCCCGACTAGCGGGGCTAGAGATACGCAGTATTTT.

This chain connects TRBV6-6 to TRBJ1-4, with 9 positions matching TRBD1. Germline V gene sequence: CDR1 MNHNY, CDR2 SVGAGI (reference sequence). This CDR3 comprises 16 residues. Losses at the gene ends were 2 bases for V and 5 bases for J; bases not matched to a gene: 6. CDR3 DNA: TGTGCCAGCAGTTACCCGGGACAGGGTGGGAATGAAAAACTGTTTTTT. Its translation is CASSYPGQGGNEKLFF.

This chain connects TRBV7-2 to TRBJ2-7, with 11 bases lining up with TRBD2. Germline loops: CDR1 SGHTA, CDR2 FQGNSA. V trimming: 5 bases; J trimming: 4 bases; junction bases outside the gene matches: 10. The CDR3 loop spans 16 amino acids. CDR3 loop: CASSQRPSGRIYEQYF. CDR3 bases: TGTGCCAGCAGCCAGCGACCTAGCGGGAGGATTTACGAGCAGTACTTC.

The chain carries TRBV2 and TRBJ1-1; 7 bases line up with TRBD1. The CDR3 extends over 14 amino acids. V trimming: 5 bases; J trimming: 6 bases; junction bases outside the gene matches: 9. Germline V gene data show CDR1 as SNHLY and CDR2 as FYNNEI. CDR3 protein: CASSYGTVRSEAFF. The CDR3 nucleotides read TGTGCCAGCAGTTACGGGACAGTGAGATCTGAAGCTTTCTTT.

This clone has only one observation. The rearrangement joins TRBV28 to TRBJ1-3, with D possibly matching TRBD1 (5 bases). CDR3 size: 17 residues. CDR1 is MDHEN, CDR2 SYDVKM, per germline. Trimming stripped 3 bases from V and 2 bases from J, with 17 bases between. The CDR3 DNA follows: TGTGCCAGCAGTTTTTTTCCAGGGCCCGCCACTGGAAACACCATATATTTT. Translated, it gives CASSFFPGPATGNTIYF.

The gene calls are TRBV10-2 and TRBJ2-1; 14 nucleotides match TRBD2. Germline V gene lookup returns CDR1 WSHSY and CDR2 SAAADI. V was pared by 6 bases and J by 3 bases, with 4 bases of the junction left unmatched. The CDR3 has 16 residues. For the CDR3, the DNA is TGCGCCAGCAGCGAGGGACTAGCGGGAGTCTACAATGAGCAGTTCTTC. Amino acid sequence: CASSEGLAGVYNEQFF.

This clone appeared a single time. V is TRBV10-3 and J is TRBJ2-3; D might be TRBD2 (6 bases). Germline V gene lookup returns CDR1 ENHRY and CDR2 SYGVKD. V lost 7 bases and J lost 2, with 22 bases in between. This CDR3 comprises 17 residues. The CDR3 nucleotides read TGTGCCATCAATGGGGGGTGGCGCTTGACCTACACAGATACGCAGTATTTT. It translates to CAINGGWRLTYTDTQYF.